The rows below give T cell receptor beta chains drawn from one sample of a study of blood T cell repertoires in COVID-19. Clones were read by immunoSEQ multiplex PCR, and TCRdb kept only the in-frame ones, dropping some. The sample consists of under 75,000 clones, 70% to 90% of them appearing once. Material for sequencing was peripheral blood. These receptors were taken from a woman older than 75 with active COVID-19. Both conserved end residues are part of each CDR3.

V	J	CDR3
TRBV4-1	TRBJ2-1	CASSRLADYNEQFF
TRBV6-6	TRBJ2-4	CASSRAGRGGKNIQYF
TRBV5-4	TRBJ2-1	CASSPDWAGEQFF
TRBV4-1	TRBJ1-2	CASSQASTDNRNYGYTF
TRBV5-1	TRBJ2-1	CASSLLSGGTYNEQFF
TRBV6-2/TRBV6-3	TRBJ2-5	CASSRSRYQETQYF
TRBV10-3	TRBJ2-5	CATGGMDSRYLLQETQYF
TRBV19	TRBJ2-1	CASRRGVNEQFF
TRBV20-1	TRBJ1-1	CSAQGPTEAFF
TRBV12-3/TRBV12-4	TRBJ1-5	CASSRGVAQHF
TRBV6-5	TRBJ2-2	CASRPGATGELFF
TRBV5-1	TRBJ2-1	CASSLRVDGGNNEQFF
TRBV7-9	TRBJ2-5	CASSLGQGLLETQYF
TRBV7-9	TRBJ2-3	CASSTTGDTDTQYF
TRBV7-2	TRBJ1-5	CASSISPYRVRGNQPQHF
TRBV11-2	TRBJ2-7	CASSSPQRGAYEQYF
TRBV10-3	TRBJ2-7	CAIGRGSHEQYF
TRBV7-6	TRBJ2-1	CASSLGTSGGYEQFF
TRBV5-1	TRBJ2-2	CASSSSPAGGPTGELFF
TRBV5-4	TRBJ2-5	CASSLGAGETQYF
TRBV7-9	TRBJ2-7	CASSPPGRGDPTTTQYF
TRBV10-3	TRBJ1-3	CAISEAGREYSGNTIYF
TRBV7-9	TRBJ1-4	CASSKRQGRGYEKLFF
TRBV7-9	TRBJ2-7	CASSQGGSTASYEQYF
TRBV29-1	TRBJ2-1	CSVELLAGSNEQFF
TRBV5-4	TRBJ2-7	CASSAGLAEEQYF
TRBV10-3	TRBJ2-3	CAISPGADTQYF
TRBV28	TRBJ2-1	CASSPALALYNEQFF
TRBV6-5	TRBJ1-4	CASSQAIGEKLFF
TRBV5-1	TRBJ1-1	CASSLGDTLNTEAFF
TRBV29-1	TRBJ1-2	CSVRGGGGYTF
TRBV21-1	TRBJ1-4	CASTPDRVGEKLFF
TRBV19	TRBJ1-5	CASSPGDRGDQPQHF
TRBV28	TRBJ2-3	CASSTHKGADTQYF
TRBV28	TRBJ1-1	CASSLGTVAEAFF
TRBV5-8	TRBJ2-7	CASSYRDRGPHEQYF
TRBV28	TRBJ2-1	CASSSWHEQFF
TRBV24-1	TRBJ2-2	CATSDPSRDRGYTGELFF
TRBV7-8	TRBJ2-5	CASSLTSGEEYF